Below, one T cell receptor beta chain is given with its context. This clone's antigen is unknown. Base qualities were left out, and no much larger clone turns up one base away. This sample was taken from a study of T cell responses to AZD1222 COVID-19 vaccine (TCRdb year 2021). With regard to the full study: AZD1222 recipients with second doses at about 4 weeks or about 12 weeks were pooled, because spike-specific TCR depth and breadth did not differ between schedules. TCR sequencing was performed for approximately 240 trial participants, of whom roughly 200 were given two doses of AZD1222 and around 25 were given two doses of MenACWY control vaccine. Trial participants were enrolled by age into subgroups of 18-55, 56-69 and 70-plus years, and around 150, 28 and 57 TCR-sequenced participants, respectively, were included in these subgroups.

Points the paper makes about the study in general: Epitopes outside the regions mutated in the B.1.351 and B.1.1.7 variants were reportedly recognized by nearly half of the unique spike-specific TCRs. Vaccine-associated CD4 TCRs spanned the whole spike protein, with dominant responses in regions 160-218 and 743-854. Most participants were white British and females outnumbered males, and the authors suggested that clonal diversity may have been underestimated. In the small 56-69-year group, the increase in depth fell short of significance, most likely because of low power. After two AZD1222 doses, both the breadth and the depth of spike-specific TCRs were significantly higher than at day 0 and than in MenACWY recipients. Conclusions about previously exposed vaccinees are limited because only five to seven AZD1222 recipients were SARS-CoV-2 seropositive at baseline. Because no samples from the day 14 peak response were available, repertoires could be characterized only after the peak T cell response.

The CDR3 regions of human TCRbeta chains were analyzed by immunosequencing. From the authors' description of their analysis: TCRs in the repertoires were matched against a reference library of SARS-CoV-2-specific TCRs that had been generated with the MIRA antigen-specificity platform. Breadth was defined as the fraction of unique TCRs that were SARS-CoV-2-associated. Depth was defined as the fraction of total T cells that were SARS-CoV-2-associated. Using the MIRA data, every spike-specific TCR was mapped to the spike region that the TCR reacted to and assigned to either a CD4 or a CD8 class. Log10-transformed breadth and depth values were compared by one-way ANOVA with Sidak's multiple comparisons tests. The table was pulled from immuneACCESS by TCRdb, which kept in-frame rearrangements only. Such tables lose some clones; where checked, under half of the loss comes from unresolved V genes, and the rest has no known cause. V and J calls and clone size are given by that table; D and trimming were obtained from the DNA. This sample lists some 100,000 clones; just over 90% were detected once. The ten top clones hold about a fifth of the sample.

Based on the germline V gene, the CDR1 and CDR2 sequences are MGHRA and YSYEKL. The junction shows trimming of 1 base on V and 7 bases on J, plus 16 bases between the germline ends. From its cysteine to its phenylalanine, the CDR3 spans 15 amino acids. Just the 45-base CDR3 DNA is kept, in frame starting at base 1. The time point tag for this specimen amounts to: baseline before first vaccination. Vaccinee samples came from UK trials COV001 and COV002, including a single-blind randomized controlled phase 2/3 trial of AZD1222 (ChAdOx1 nCoV-19) in healthy adults. For TCRbeta chain sequencing, PBMC samples were collected from trial participants at day 0 and at day 28 after the second dose.

The material was peripheral blood, obtained on day 0 of AZD1222 vaccination. The receptor was isolated from an adult in good health. The rearrangement joined TRBV4-1 to TRBJ1-1; too little of a D gene remains to name it. The CDR3 reads CASSQGVRRAFEAFF. The bases are TGCGCCAGCAGCCAAGGGGTTCGTCGGGCCTTTGAAGCTTTCTTT.